These 18 T cell receptor beta chains came from one sample sequenced in a study of blood T cell repertoires in COVID-19. Method: immunoSEQ multiplex PCR; TCRdb's copy keeps in-frame clones and lacks some. Of about 310,000 clones listed, 85% to 90% are singletons. The sequencing input was peripheral blood. The receptors were gathered from a middle-aged woman with COVID-19, enrolled during active disease.

The genes are TRBV5-1 and TRBJ1-5, with 8 nucleotides matching TRBD1. The V segment lost 4 bases and the J segment 4 bases; nucleotides outside the gene matches: 4. Germline V gives CDR1 SGHRS, CDR2 YFSETQ. CDR3 length: 14 amino acids. CDR3 in DNA: TGCGCCAGCAGCCCTACAGGGGGTAATCAGCCCCAGCATTTT. The encoded protein is CASSPTGGNQPQHF.

The rearrangement uses TRBV12-3 or TRBV12-4 and TRBJ1-1; D call uncertain. Trimming stripped 7 bases from V and 2 bases from J, with 5 bases between. The CDR3 spans 11 residues. In DNA, the CDR3 is TGTGCCAGCACGGTTAACACTGAAGCTTTCTTT. Amino acids: CASTVNTEAFF.

The V call is TRBV19, the J call TRBJ2-3, with D maybe TRBD1 (5 bases). Trimming took 5 bases from V and 4 from J, leaving 10 bases between them. This CDR3 comprises 13 residues. The germline gives CDR1 LNHDA, CDR2 SQIVND (reference sequence). CDR3 region: CASSRRGPDTQYF. In DNA, the CDR3 is TGTGCCAGTAGTCGAAGGGGCCCAGATACGCAGTATTTT.

Comments on this clone: Germline is not matched at one junction end, which may reflect a read error. This chain joins TRBV5-1 and TRBJ2-2; 9 positions match TRBD1. The CDR3 consists of 15 residues. Germline V gene lookup returns CDR1 SGHRS and CDR2 YFSETQ. The CDR3 reads CAGSLDRGDTGELFF. The CDR3 DNA is TGCGCCGGCAGCCTGGACAGGGGAGACACCGGGGAGCTGTTTTTT. The whole variable domain, filled in from reference TRBV5-1 and TRBJ2-2, reads KAGVTQTPRYLIKTRGQQVTLSCSPISGHRSVSWYQQTPGQGLQFLFEYFSETQRNKGNFPGRFSGRQFSNSRSEMNVSTLELGDSALYLCAGSLDRGDTGELFFGEGSRLTVL.

V usage is TRBV13 and J usage is TRBJ1-1; D remains unclear. Trimming pared 5 bases from V and 4 bases from J, leaving 17 bases between. Germline-derived CDR1 and CDR2 are PRHDT and FYEKMQ (reference sequence). The CDR3 runs to 15 residues. The CDR3 DNA reads as TGTGCCAGCAGCCCCGAATCCCGTACGAGCACTGAAGCTTTCTTT. It codes for CASSPESRTSTEAFF.

The chain combines TRBV5-1 with TRBJ2-1; 8 bases fit TRBD1. CDR3 length: 14 residues. CDR1 is SGHRS and CDR2 is YFSETQ in the germline V gene. V lost 4 bases, J lost 4 bases, and 4 bases stayed unmatched. CDR3 residues: CASSTRTGYNEQFF. For the CDR3, the DNA is TGCGCCAGCAGCACCCGGACAGGGTACAATGAGCAGTTCTTC.

This chain connects TRBV5-6 to TRBJ2-6; possible D gene TRBD1, 5 bases. This CDR3 is 16 amino acids long. Germline V gene data show CDR1 as SGHDT and CDR2 as YYEEEE. V lost 1 base, J lost 2 bases, and 10 bases lay in between. CDR3 sequence reads: CASSLRAGTGANVLTF. CDR3 sequence (DNA): TGTGCCAGCAGCTTGAGAGCAGGGACTGGGGCCAACGTCCTGACTTTC.

This clone was detected only a few times. The V gene is TRBV27, the J gene TRBJ1-5; D gene ambiguous. CDR1 and CDR2 (germline): MNHEY, SMNVEV (reference sequence). This CDR3 has 14 residues. The V end was cut by 5 bases, the J end by 7 bases, with 15 bases between. CDR3 DNA sequence: TGTGCCAGCAGTCGCGAGGCTGGTGAGCAGCCCCAGCATTTT. As protein: CASSREAGEQPQHF.

The J gene is TRBJ1-3, the V gene TRBV19; the D gene is possibly TRBD1 (6 bases). The CDR3 runs to 16 residues. Per the germline V gene, CDR1 is LNHDA and CDR2 is SQIVND (reference sequence). V was pared by 2 bases and J by 2 bases, with 13 bases between. The CDR3 DNA sequence: TGTGCCAGTAGTATACGATCTGGACAGCCTGGAAACACCATATATTTT. Amino acids: CASSIRSGQPGNTIYF. The complete variable domain, with remaining parts taken from reference TRBV19 and TRBJ1-3, reads DGGITQSPKYLFRKEGQNVTLSCEQNLNHDAMYWYRQDPGQGLRLIYYSQIVNDFQKGDIAEGYSVSREKKESFPLTVTSAQKNPTAFYLCASSIRSGQPGNTIYFGEGSWLTVV.

J is TRBJ2-7 and V is TRBV30; D is perhaps TRBD2 (5 bases). There are 10 residues in the CDR3. With 7 bases removed from V and 4 bases from J, the gap between germline ends came to 8 bases. The germline V gene encodes CDR1 GTSNPN and CDR2 SVGIG (reference sequence). CDR3 protein: CAFGIYEQYF. The CDR3 nucleotides are TGTGCCTTCGGGATTTACGAGCAGTACTTC.

This clone was detected once. The V call is TRBV7-9, the J call TRBJ1-4; 8 positions agree with TRBD1. Trimming at V came to 7 bases and at J to 8 bases, leaving 9 bases not matched to a gene. The CDR3 is made up of 14 amino acids. Per germline, CDR1 SEHNR and CDR2 FQNEAQ (reference sequence). CDR3 nucleotides: TGTGCCAGCACGAGAGGCACAGGGGGAGAAAAACTGTTTTTT. This gives the protein CASTRGTGGEKLFF.

This sequence joins TRBV30 and TRBJ1-4; D remains ambiguous. Germline V gene lookup returns CDR1 GTSNPN and CDR2 SVGIG (reference sequence). Trimming took off 2 bases at V and 4 bases at J, with 14 bases between the two ends. This CDR3 is 15 amino acids long. The CDR3 reads CAWSSTRFRNEKLFF. The CDR3 DNA is TGTGCCTGGAGTTCTACCCGGTTTCGTAATGAAAAACTGTTTTTT.

This clone was counted between two and nine times. The chain recombines TRBV19 with TRBJ2-7; 9 nucleotides agree with TRBD1. CDR1 and CDR2 (germline): LNHDA, SQIVND (reference sequence). V was clipped by 5 bases and J by 3 bases; unmatched bases: 2. There are 13 residues in the CDR3. Here the CDR3 reads CASSWGQGYEQYF. Here the CDR3 DNA reads TGTGCCAGTAGTTGGGGACAGGGCTACGAGCAGTACTTC.

The V and J genes are TRBV25-1 and TRBJ1-2, with TRBD1 matching over 9 bases. The J segment lost 11 bases and the V segment lost 7 bases, leaving 11 bases of the junction unmatched. CDR3 size: 13 residues. The germline CDR1 and CDR2 sequences are MGHDK and SYGVNS. In DNA form, the CDR3 reads TGTGCCAGCACCCCAACGGGACAGGGAGGTTACACCTTC. Residues: CASTPTGQGGYTF.

The chain recombines TRBV7-8 with TRBJ1-3, with a weak D call TRBD1 (5 bases). Germline assignment: CDR1 SGHVS and CDR2 FQNEAQ. The CDR3 has 14 amino acids. The V gene lost 3 bases and the J gene lost 2 bases, with 8 bases spanning the gap. This CDR3 reads CASSLGGAGNTIYF. In DNA, the CDR3 is TGTGCCAGCAGCTTGGGGGGAGCTGGAAACACCATATATTTT.

The chain is built from TRBV7-2 and TRBJ1-5; 8 nucleotides match TRBD1. The J segment lost 12 bases and the V segment lost 1 base, leaving 2 bases of the junction unmatched. This CDR3 contains 12 residues. In germline, CDR1 is SGHTA, CDR2 FQGNSA. For the CDR3, the DNA is TGTGCCAGCAGCTTAGTGACAGGGGTCCAGCATTTT. Translated: CASSLVTGVQHF.

J is TRBJ1-5 and V is TRBV28; TRBD1 aligns across 10 bases. V lost 3 bases, J lost 5 bases, and 4 bases stayed unmatched. CDR3 length equals 15 residues. Germline CDR1 MDHEN, CDR2 SYDVKM. In DNA, the CDR3 is TGTGCCAGCAGTTTGGAGGACAGGGGGTATCAGCCCCAGCATTTT. Encoded protein: CASSLEDRGYQPQHF.

The chain is built from TRBV7-3 and TRBJ2-7; D perhaps matches TRBD2 (5 bases). Germline V gene data show CDR1 as SGHTA and CDR2 as FQGTGA. V lost 0 bases and J lost 0, with 15 bases in between. The CDR3 covers 17 residues. DNA for the CDR3: TGTGCCAGCAGCTTAACGGGTCGGGATAAAAGCTCCTACGAGCAGTACTTC. This codes for CASSLTGRDKSSYEQYF.